The 32 T cell receptor beta chains below were found in one sample sequenced in a study of T cells in Graves' hyperthyroidism and ophthalmopathy (dated by TCRdb to about 2019). Library preparation was by multiplex PCR. Sequenced using an Illumina HiSeq 2000. The TCR beta CDR3 regions were amplified from RNA transcripts. The first round of RT-PCR for the TCR CDR3 was performed with the HTBI primer set and the Qiagen OneStep RT-PCR kit. TCRdb took the public reads, trimmed them with fastp at Q25, ran MiXCR for clone calling and kept in-frame beta chains. CDR3 protein sequences are deduplicated, and each keeps its most common genes and DNA. In this sample the table shows nearly 600,000 distinct CDR3 sequences, approximately 15% of which occur a single time. The ten largest clones capture approximately 6.4% of the sample. The sample taken for sequencing was blood. Source of these receptors: a woman under 30 with Graves' ophthalmopathy.

This clonotype occurred many times. The rearrangement joins TRBV6-2 or TRBV6-3 to TRBJ2-7; 10 bases line up with TRBD1. CDR3 length: 18 amino acids. CDR1 is MNHEY and CDR2 is SVGEGT in the germline V gene. Trimming took 2 bases from V and 6 from J; bases not matched to a gene: 16. The CDR3 loop reads CASSYPRSMPGQGIEQYF. The CDR3 DNA reads TGTGCCAGCAGTTACCCTCGCTCGATGCCGGGACAGGGGATCGAGCAGTACTTC.

In its sample, this clonotype was seen a few times. The chain is built from TRBV12-5 and TRBJ2-1; TRBD2 agrees at 8 bases. J gave up 3 bases and V 7 bases, and 5 bases lay outside the gene matches. The germline V gene has CDR1 LGHNT and CDR2 FRNRAP. The CDR3 covers 14 residues. The CDR3 sequence: CASVTGTSYNEQFF. The DNA for the CDR3 is TGTGCTAGTGTTACCGGGACTAGCTACAATGAGCAGTTCTTC.

A note on this clonotype: A much larger clone sits a single nucleotide away, making a read error possible. V is TRBV3-1 and J is TRBJ2-1; D unresolved. Near its end, the DNA agrees better with TRBJ2-7, so the J call may be wrong. CDR1 is LGHDT, CDR2 YNNKEL, per germline (reference sequence). The CDR3 is made up of 13 amino acids. This chain's CDR3 is CASSQVTYNEQYF. As DNA, the CDR3 is TGTGCCAGCAGCCAAGTTACCTACAATGAGCAGTACTTC.

This clonotype was counted ten times or more. The gene calls are TRBV30 and TRBJ1-1; 11 nucleotides agree with TRBD1. J was trimmed by 12 bases and V by 2 bases; bases with no gene match: 5. The CDR3 is 12 residues long. The germline gives CDR1 GTSNPN, CDR2 SVGIG (reference sequence). The CDR3 coding sequence is TGTGCCTGGAGTATGGACAGGGGGCAGCCTTTCTTT. Protein product: CAWSMDRGQPFF. The complete variable domain, with remaining parts taken from reference TRBV30 and TRBJ1-1, reads SQTIHQWPATLVQPVGSPLSLECTVEGTSNPNLYWYRQAAGRGLQLLFYSVGIGQISSEVPQNLSASRPQDRQFILSSKKLLLSDSGFYLCAWSMDRGQPFFGQGTRLTVV.

This clonotype turned up a few times. The chain has TRBV30 and TRBJ2-3; 7 bases map to TRBD2. Germline CDR1 and CDR2: GTSNPN and SVGIG (reference sequence). This CDR3 comprises 16 residues. Trimming removed 0 bases from V and 2 bases from J; junction bases left unmatched: 8. CDR3 region: CAWSVLVGRLTDTQYF. Written as DNA, the CDR3 is TGTGCCTGGAGTGTATTAGTCGGGAGGCTCACAGATACGCAGTATTTT.

This clonotype has only a few counts. The V call is TRBV6-1, the J call TRBJ1-1; no reliable D call. The CDR3 runs 14 residues. Germline CDR1 is MNHNS and CDR2 is SASEGT. V was clipped by 5 bases and J by 5 bases, with 15 bases between them. The CDR3 DNA sequence: TGTGCCAGCAGTACAGTTTTGGGGAAAACTGAAGCTTTCTTT. This sequence encodes CASSTVLGKTEAFF.

As for this clonotype: This may arise from a read error, as a much more abundant clone is one base away. The chain combines TRBV20-1 with TRBJ2-2, with 9 bases aligning to TRBD1. Germline V gene lookup returns CDR1 DFQATT and CDR2 SNEGSKA (reference sequence). The CDR3 sequence is 15 residues long. The CDR3 DNA reads as TGCAGTGCTGAATGGACAGGGGACAACACCGGGAAGCTGTTTTTT. Encoded protein: CSAEWTGDNTGKLFF.

J is TRBJ2-7 and V is TRBV7-2; 15 bases line up with TRBD2. J lost 4 bases, V lost 0 bases, and 4 bases had no gene match. Germline V gene sequence: CDR1 SGHTA, CDR2 FQGNSA. This CDR3 is 17 amino acids long. The CDR3 loop is CASSLAGLAGGGYEQYF. In nucleotides, the CDR3 is TGTGCCAGCAGCTTAGCTGGACTAGCGGGAGGGGGGTACGAGCAGTACTTC.

This clonotype was observed many times. The rearrangement links TRBV6-5 to TRBJ1-1; unclear D gene. Germline CDR1 is MNHEY and CDR2 is SVGAGI. Deletions cut 1 base from V and 1 base from J, with 4 bases between. This CDR3 is built from 13 residues. CDR3 amino acids: CASSYLGNTEAFF. CDR3 nucleotide sequence: TGTGCCAGCAGTTACTTAGGGAACACTGAAGCTTTCTTT.

Ten or more counts support this clonotype. CDR3 protein: CASSSRQGAYYGYTF. CDR3 nucleotide sequence: TGTGCCAGCAGTTCCCGACAGGGGGCTTACTATGGCTACACCTTC. The rearrangement links TRBV6-1 to TRBJ1-2; 10 bases align to TRBD1. With 5 bases clipped from V and 3 bases from J, the junction kept 6 bases outside the gene matches. Germline CDR1 and CDR2: MNHNS and SASEGT. The CDR3 sequence is 15 residues long.

This clonotype was detected many times. The chain links TRBV20-1 to TRBJ1-1; no clear D. The V end lost 6 bases, the J end lost 0 bases, and 17 bases lay between the germline ends. CDR3 length: 15 residues. Per the germline V gene, CDR1 is DFQATT and CDR2 is SNEGSKA (reference sequence). The CDR3 spells CSAQRRAALNTEAFF. CDR3 nucleotide sequence: TGCAGTGCCCAACGAAGGGCGGCATTGAACACTGAAGCTTTCTTT.

The genes are TRBV9 and TRBJ2-7; D may correspond to TRBD1 or TRBD2 (5 bases each). Looked up from germline, CDR1 is SGDLS and CDR2 is YYNGEE. V gave up 0 bases and J gave up 0 bases, with 16 bases separating them. This CDR3 spans 17 amino acids. The CDR3 nucleotides read TGTGCCAGCAGCGTAGGCAGGGAGCAGGACCGCTCCTACGAGCAGTACTTC. Translated, it gives CASSVGREQDRSYEQYF. Full variable domain (missing parts from reference TRBV9 and TRBJ2-7): DSGVTQTPKHLITATGQRVTLRCSPRSGDLSVYWYQQSLDQGLQFLIQYYNGEERAKGNILERFSAQQFPDLHSELNLSSLELGDSALYFCASSVGREQDRSYEQYFGPGTRLTVT.

The chain has TRBV19 and TRBJ1-2; D is unresolved. The CDR3 runs 14 residues. The V end was cut by 4 bases, the J end by 7 bases, with 16 bases between. The germline V gene encodes CDR1 LNHDA and CDR2 SQIVND (reference sequence). CDR3 nucleotides: TGTGCCAGTAGTACGGTTGGAGATGCTGGTGGCTACACCTTC. Its translation is CASSTVGDAGGYTF.

The chain carries TRBV4-3 and TRBJ2-5; D might be TRBD1 (7 bases). Deletions cut 0 bases from V and 2 bases from J, with 19 bases between. The germline V gene encodes CDR1 LGHNA and CDR2 YSLEER. The CDR3 covers 18 residues. The CDR3 sequence: CASSQDYYGGTAQETQYF. As DNA, the CDR3 is TGCGCCAGCAGCCAAGATTACTATGGCGGGACAGCACAAGAGACCCAGTACTTC.

Remarks on this clonotype: A read error may explain this, as a much larger clone is one base away. The chain recombines TRBV28 with TRBJ1-1; a weak D match, TRBD1 (5 bases). This CDR3 comprises 15 residues. Germline V gene lookup returns CDR1 MDHEN and CDR2 SYDVKM. The chain's CDR3 is CACSTKWGGTTEAFF. CDR3 coding DNA: TGTGCCTGCAGTACGAAATGGGGGGGAACGACTGAAGCTTTCTTT.

This chain uses TRBV19 with TRBJ2-3, with 9 bases identical to TRBD1. Germline CDR1 and CDR2: LNHDA and SQIVND (reference sequence). The CDR3 runs 15 residues. J gave up 5 bases and V 4 bases, and 7 bases lay outside the gene matches. This CDR3 is CASSKWTGEIDTQYF. CDR3 in DNA: TGTGCCAGTAGTAAATGGACAGGGGAGATAGATACGCAGTATTTT.

This clonotype came up many times. The chain has TRBV3-1 and TRBJ2-4, with D possibly TRBD2 on 6 matching bases. The DNA end favors TRBJ2-1, so the J call may be wrong. Germline values: CDR1 LGHDT, CDR2 YNNKEL (reference sequence). The CDR3 totals 13 residues. The CDR3 DNA sequence: TGTGCCAGCAGCCAAGATAGGACGGGAGTTCAGTTCTTC. Amino acids: CASSQDRTGVQFF.

This clonotype was seen ten or more times. The chain uses TRBV11-3 and TRBJ2-1, with a weak D call TRBD2 (5 bases). Germline values: CDR1 SGHNT, CDR2 YENEEA. The V end was cut by 4 bases, the J end by 8 bases, with 27 bases between. The CDR3 has 18 residues. In nucleotides, the CDR3 is TGTGCCAGCAGCTCCCCCTCGGGAAGAGCTGAAGAGAGCGATGAGCAGTTCTTC. This gives the protein CASSSPSGRAEESDEQFF.

This clonotype came up many times. The genes are TRBV27 and TRBJ2-1; 11 bases align to TRBD2. The J segment lost 0 bases and the V segment lost 6 bases, leaving 1 base of the junction unmatched. The CDR3 runs 15 residues. Looked up from germline, CDR1 is MNHEY and CDR2 is SMNVEV (reference sequence). The CDR3 region is CASRTSGTSYNEQFF. In DNA, the CDR3 is TGTGCCAGCAGGACTAGCGGGACCTCCTACAATGAGCAGTTCTTC.

In its sample, this clonotype was seen many times. The V call is TRBV27, the J call TRBJ1-4; D gene unclear. In germline, CDR1 is MNHEY, CDR2 SMNVEV (reference sequence). Trimming shortened V by 3 bases and J by 4 bases, and 6 bases separated the two germline ends. The CDR3 spans 13 residues. Here the CDR3 DNA reads TGTGCCAGCAGTTTGGGATATAATGAAAAACTGTTTTTT. Residues: CASSLGYNEKLFF.

This clonotype occurred many times. The chain combines TRBV6-2 or TRBV6-3 with TRBJ1-1, with TRBD1 matching over 9 bases. Germline V gene sequence: CDR1 MNHEY, CDR2 SVGEGT. The CDR3 runs 13 residues. Trimming took 6 bases from V and 5 from J; bases not matched to a gene: 4. The CDR3 sequence: CASRQGAQTEAFF. The CDR3 DNA reads as TGTGCCAGCAGACAGGGGGCGCAGACTGAAGCTTTCTTT.

At least ten counts were recorded for this clonotype. This chain joins TRBV27 and TRBJ2-5; TRBD2 aligns across 9 bases. This CDR3 contains 15 residues. Germline lookup yields CDR1 MNHEY and CDR2 SMNVEV (reference sequence). Trimming cost V 2 bases and J 5 bases; bases outside gene matches: 6. CDR3 sequence reads: CASSLGVAGVETQYF. CDR3 nucleotide sequence: TGTGCCAGCAGTTTAGGGGTAGCGGGAGTGGAGACCCAGTACTTC.

This clonotype was recorded a few times. V usage is TRBV24-1 and J usage is TRBJ2-1, with 8 bases that match TRBD1. There are 19 residues in the CDR3. J was trimmed by 0 bases and V by 3 bases; bases with no gene match: 12. Looked up from germline, CDR1 is KGHDR and CDR2 is SFDVKD. CDR3 sequence: CATSDPNGQGPSSYNEQFF. CDR3 sequence (DNA): TGTGCCACCAGTGATCCCAATGGACAGGGACCGAGCTCCTACAATGAGCAGTTCTTC.

This clonotype was counted at least ten times. The chain recombines TRBV11-2 with TRBJ2-7, with 8 bases matching TRBD2. The ends lost 0 bases at V and 7 bases at J; junction bases unmatched: 8. Germline V gene lookup returns CDR1 SGHAT and CDR2 FQNNGV. CDR3 length: 15 amino acids. CDR3 in DNA: TGTGCCAGCAGCTTAGATGGAGCGGGAGCGAGTGAGCAGTACTTC. Protein sequence: CASSLDGAGASEQYF.

This clonotype occurred many times. The chain is built from TRBV10-3 and TRBJ2-1; 9 bases are shared with TRBD2. From germline, CDR1 is ENHRY and CDR2 SYGVKD. This CDR3 has 16 residues. Trimming removed 2 bases from V and 4 bases from J; junction bases left unmatched: 6. The CDR3 region has the DNA TGTGCCATCAGTGAGGGCGGGGGGGCCTTTTACAATGAGCAGTTCTTC. Amino acid sequence: CAISEGGGAFYNEQFF.

The sample holds many counts of this clonotype. This chain links TRBV7-2 with TRBJ2-2; TRBD1 matches 11 bases. The CDR3 consists of 16 residues. The J segment lost 7 bases and the V segment lost 5 bases, leaving 9 bases of the junction unmatched. Germline V gene sequence: CDR1 SGHTA, CDR2 FQGNSA. CDR3 loop: CASSLGGQGAHGELFF. In nucleotides, the CDR3 is TGTGCCAGCAGCCTCGGCGGACAGGGGGCGCACGGGGAGCTGTTTTTT.

This clonotype turned up a few times. The V call is TRBV6-2 or TRBV6-3, the J call TRBJ1-2, with D possibly TRBD1 on 5 matching bases. Germline V gene sequence: CDR1 MNHEY, CDR2 SVGEGT. The CDR3 totals 14 residues. The V end lost 1 base, the J end lost 7 bases, and 13 bases lay between the germline ends. CDR3 sequence reads: CASSYWTTGAGYTF. CDR3 DNA: TGTGCCAGCAGTTACTGGACAACTGGTGCTGGCTACACCTTC.

In this sample, this clonotype turned up many times. The chain is built from TRBV6-5 and TRBJ2-3, with D tentatively TRBD1 (5 bases). V gave up 0 bases and J gave up 2 bases, with 9 bases separating them. Germline assignment: CDR1 MNHEY and CDR2 SVGAGI. This CDR3 contains 15 residues. CDR3 amino acids: CASSYSGAHTDTQYF. The CDR3 DNA follows: TGTGCCAGCAGTTACTCAGGGGCCCACACAGATACGCAGTATTTT.

This clonotype came up many times. The chain recombines TRBV3-1 with TRBJ2-1; 13 nucleotides agree with TRBD2. This CDR3 spans 18 amino acids. The ends lost 1 base at V and 2 bases at J; junction bases unmatched: 5. CDR1 is LGHDT and CDR2 is YNNKEL in the germline V gene (reference sequence). The CDR3 coding sequence is TGTGCCAGCAGCCAAGGGACTAGCGGGAGTGGGCCCTACAATGAGCAGTTCTTC. Translated: CASSQGTSGSGPYNEQFF.

This clonotype was counted ten times or more. The chain is built from TRBV6-2 or TRBV6-3 and TRBJ2-7, with 11 bases identical to TRBD2. V trimming: 6 bases; J trimming: 5 bases; junction bases outside the gene matches: 6. The germline V gene has CDR1 MNHEY and CDR2 SVGEGT. CDR3 length: 14 residues. This chain's CDR3 is CASRNSGRAHEQYF. The CDR3 DNA is TGTGCCAGCAGAAATAGCGGGAGGGCCCACGAGCAGTACTTC.

This clonotype was counted ten times or more. The chain links TRBV7-9 to TRBJ1-1; possible D gene TRBD1, 6 bases. Between the trimmed V and J ends, which lost 3 bases and 1 base, there was a span of 18 bases. The CDR3 spans 17 residues. Germline V gene sequence: CDR1 SEHNR, CDR2 FQNEAQ (reference sequence). CDR3 nucleotide sequence: TGTGCCAGCAGCTTGGATGGGATCCGGGACAAGAACACTGAAGCTTTCTTT. As protein: CASSLDGIRDKNTEAFF.

This clonotype was recorded many times. The chain is built from TRBV28 and TRBJ2-5; 8 bases line up with TRBD2. The ends lost 3 bases at V and 5 bases at J; junction bases unmatched: 17. The CDR3 length is 18 residues. Germline assignment: CDR1 MDHEN and CDR2 SYDVKM. CDR3 in amino acids: CASSFSLAGRHDYETQYF. The CDR3 region has the DNA TGTGCCAGCAGTTTCTCCCTAGCGGGCCGGCATGATTACGAGACCCAGTACTTC. The variable domain in full, completed from reference TRBV28 and TRBJ2-5, reads DVKVTQSSRYLVKRTGEKVFLECVQDMDHENMFWYRQDPGLGLRLIYFSYDVKMKEKGDIPEGYSVSREKKERFSLILESASTNQTSMYLCASSFSLAGRHDYETQYFGPGTRLLVL.